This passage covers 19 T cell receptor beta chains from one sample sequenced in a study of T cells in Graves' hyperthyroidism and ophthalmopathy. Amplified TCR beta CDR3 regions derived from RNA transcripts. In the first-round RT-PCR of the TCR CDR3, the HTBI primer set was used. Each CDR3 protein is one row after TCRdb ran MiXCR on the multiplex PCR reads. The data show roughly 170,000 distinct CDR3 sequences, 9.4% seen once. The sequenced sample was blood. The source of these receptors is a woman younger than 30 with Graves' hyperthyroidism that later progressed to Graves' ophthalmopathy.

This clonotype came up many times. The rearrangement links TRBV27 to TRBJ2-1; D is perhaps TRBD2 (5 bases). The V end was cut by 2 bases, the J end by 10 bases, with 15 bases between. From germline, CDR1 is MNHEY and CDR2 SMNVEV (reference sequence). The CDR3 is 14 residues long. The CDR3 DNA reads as TGTGCCAGCAGTTTAACGAGGGAGTCTCGGGAGCAGTTCTTC. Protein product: CASSLTRESREQFF.

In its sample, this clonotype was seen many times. The CDR3 sequence is CASSSSINQPQHF. CDR3 in DNA: TGTGCCAGCAGCTCAAGTATCAATCAGCCCCAGCATTTT. V and J are TRBV7-3 and TRBJ1-5; no clear D. The germline CDR1 and CDR2 sequences are SGHTA and FQGTGA. This CDR3 is built from 13 residues. Trimming shortened V by 4 bases and J by 3 bases, and 7 bases separated the two germline ends.

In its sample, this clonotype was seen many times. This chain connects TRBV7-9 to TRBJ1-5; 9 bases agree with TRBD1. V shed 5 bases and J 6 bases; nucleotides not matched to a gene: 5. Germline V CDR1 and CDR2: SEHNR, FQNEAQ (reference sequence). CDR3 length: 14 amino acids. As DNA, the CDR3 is TGTGCCAGCAGCGGAGGGACAGGGCTTCAGCCCCAGCATTTT. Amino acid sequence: CASSGGTGLQPQHF.

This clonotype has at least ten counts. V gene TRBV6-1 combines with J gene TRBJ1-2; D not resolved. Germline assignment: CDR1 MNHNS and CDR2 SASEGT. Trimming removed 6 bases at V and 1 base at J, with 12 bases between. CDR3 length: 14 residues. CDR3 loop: CASRTDYFNYGYTF. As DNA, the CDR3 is TGTGCCAGCAGAACCGACTATTTTAACTATGGCTACACCTTC.

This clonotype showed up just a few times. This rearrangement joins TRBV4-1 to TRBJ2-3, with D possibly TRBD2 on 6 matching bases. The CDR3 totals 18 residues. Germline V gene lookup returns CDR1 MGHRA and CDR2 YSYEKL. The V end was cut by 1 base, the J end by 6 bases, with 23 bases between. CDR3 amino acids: CASSQGRAGSSPFDTQYF. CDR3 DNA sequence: TGCGCCAGCAGCCAAGGAAGGGCGGGGTCTTCTCCCTTTGATACGCAGTATTTT.

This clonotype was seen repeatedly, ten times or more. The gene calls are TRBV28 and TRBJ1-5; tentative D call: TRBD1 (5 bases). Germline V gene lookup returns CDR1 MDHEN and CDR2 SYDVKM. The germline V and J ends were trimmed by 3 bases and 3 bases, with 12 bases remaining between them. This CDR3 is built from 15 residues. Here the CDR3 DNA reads TGTGCCAGCAGTTTGGACAAATCATACAATCAGCCCCAGCATTTT. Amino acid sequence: CASSLDKSYNQPQHF.

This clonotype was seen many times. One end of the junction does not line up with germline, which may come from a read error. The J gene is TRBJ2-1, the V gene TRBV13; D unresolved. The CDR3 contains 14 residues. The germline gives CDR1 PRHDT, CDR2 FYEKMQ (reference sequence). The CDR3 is CASSLGYDYNEQFF. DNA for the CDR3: TGTGCCAGCAGCCTAGGTTACGATTACAATGAGCAGTTCTTC.

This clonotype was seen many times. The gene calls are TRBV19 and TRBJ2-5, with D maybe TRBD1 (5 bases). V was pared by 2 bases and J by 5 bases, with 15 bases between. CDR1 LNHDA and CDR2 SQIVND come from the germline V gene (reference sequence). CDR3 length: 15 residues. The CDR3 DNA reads TGTGCCAGTAGTATAACGGACATGACCGGGGAGACCCAGTACTTC. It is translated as CASSITDMTGETQYF.

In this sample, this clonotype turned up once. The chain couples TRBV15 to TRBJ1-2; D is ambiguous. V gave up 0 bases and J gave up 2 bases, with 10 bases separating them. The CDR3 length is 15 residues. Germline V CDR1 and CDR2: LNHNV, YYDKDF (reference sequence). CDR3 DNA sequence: TGTGCCACCAGCAGAGATTTCTACAGCAACTATGGCTACACCTTC. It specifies CATSRDFYSNYGYTF. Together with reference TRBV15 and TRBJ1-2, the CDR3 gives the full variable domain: DAMVIQNPRYQVTQFGKPVTLSCSQTLNHNVMYWYQQKSSQAPKLLFHYYDKDFNNEADTPDNFQSRRPNTSFCFLDIRSPGLGDTAMYLCATSRDFYSNYGYTFGSGTRLTVV.

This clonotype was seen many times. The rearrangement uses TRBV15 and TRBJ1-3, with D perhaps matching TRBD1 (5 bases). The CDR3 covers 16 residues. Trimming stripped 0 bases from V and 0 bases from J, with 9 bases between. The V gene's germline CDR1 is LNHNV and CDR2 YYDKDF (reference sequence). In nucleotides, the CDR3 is TGTGCCACCAGCAGAGATCAGGGATCCTCTGGAAACACCATATATTTT. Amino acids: CATSRDQGSSGNTIYF.

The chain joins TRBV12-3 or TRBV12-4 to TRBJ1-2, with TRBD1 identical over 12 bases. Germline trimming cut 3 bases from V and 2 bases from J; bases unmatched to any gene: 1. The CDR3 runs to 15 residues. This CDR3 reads CASSFGTGGNYGYTF. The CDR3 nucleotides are TGTGCCAGCAGTTTCGGGACAGGGGGCAACTATGGCTACACCTTC.

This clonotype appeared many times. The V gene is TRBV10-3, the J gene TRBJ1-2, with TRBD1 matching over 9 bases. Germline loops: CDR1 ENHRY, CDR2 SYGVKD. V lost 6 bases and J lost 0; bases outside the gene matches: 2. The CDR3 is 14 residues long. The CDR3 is CAISGTGSNYGYTF. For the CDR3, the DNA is TGTGCCATCAGCGGGACAGGGTCTAACTATGGCTACACCTTC.

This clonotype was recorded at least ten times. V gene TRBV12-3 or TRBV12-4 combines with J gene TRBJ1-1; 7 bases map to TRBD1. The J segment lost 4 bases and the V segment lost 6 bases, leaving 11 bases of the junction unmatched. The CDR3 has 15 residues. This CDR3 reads CASRRSQGESTEAFF. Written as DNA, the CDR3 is TGTGCCAGCAGAAGAAGTCAGGGGGAATCCACTGAAGCTTTCTTT.

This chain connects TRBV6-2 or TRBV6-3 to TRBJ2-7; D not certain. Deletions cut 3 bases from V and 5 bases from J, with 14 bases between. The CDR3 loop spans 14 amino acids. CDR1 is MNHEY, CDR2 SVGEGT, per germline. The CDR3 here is CASSYLSASDEQYF. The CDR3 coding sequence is TGTGCCAGCAGTTATTTATCAGCGTCGGACGAGCAGTACTTC.

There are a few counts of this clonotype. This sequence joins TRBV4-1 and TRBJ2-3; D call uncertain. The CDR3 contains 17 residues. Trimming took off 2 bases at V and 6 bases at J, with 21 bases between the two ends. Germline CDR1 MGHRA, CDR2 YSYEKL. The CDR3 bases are TGCGCCAGCAGCCAACCGCGTGAACCCACTGGGCCGGATACGCAGTATTTT. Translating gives CASSQPREPTGPDTQYF.

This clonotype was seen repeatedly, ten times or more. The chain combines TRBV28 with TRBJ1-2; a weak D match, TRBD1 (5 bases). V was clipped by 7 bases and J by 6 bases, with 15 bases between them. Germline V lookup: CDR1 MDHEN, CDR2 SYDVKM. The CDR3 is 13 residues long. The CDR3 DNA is TGTGCCAGCAAATTACAGTGGGGGGATGGCTACACCTTC. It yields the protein CASKLQWGDGYTF.

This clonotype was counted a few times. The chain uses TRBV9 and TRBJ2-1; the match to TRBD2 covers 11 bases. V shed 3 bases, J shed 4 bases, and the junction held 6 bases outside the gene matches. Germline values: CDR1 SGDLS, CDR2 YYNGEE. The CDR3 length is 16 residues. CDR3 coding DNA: TGTGCCAGCAGCGCGGGGGTAGCGGGGGGGTACAATGAGCAGTTCTTC. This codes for CASSAGVAGGYNEQFF.

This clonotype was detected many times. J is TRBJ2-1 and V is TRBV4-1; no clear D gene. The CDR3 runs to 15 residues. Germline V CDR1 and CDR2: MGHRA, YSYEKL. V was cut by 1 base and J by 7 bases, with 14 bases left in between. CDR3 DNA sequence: TGCGCCAGCAGCCAAGTGGTATTAGGGCGGAATGAGCAGTTCTTC. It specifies CASSQVVLGRNEQFF.

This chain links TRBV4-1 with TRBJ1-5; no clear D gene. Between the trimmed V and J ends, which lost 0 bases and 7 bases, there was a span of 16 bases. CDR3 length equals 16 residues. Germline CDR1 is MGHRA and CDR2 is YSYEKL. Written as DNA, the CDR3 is TGCGCCAGCAGCCAAGATCGGGCCGAAAGAATCCAGCCCCAGCATTTT. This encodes CASSQDRAERIQPQHF.